Reported below is one T cell receptor (beta chain). The sample belongs to a study of shared T cell receptors in the human thymus. The data were produced by immunoSEQ multiplex PCR, yet TCRdb's version contains in-frame clones alone and is incomplete. The sample has about 730,000 clones; approximately 85% are singletons. Germline CDR1 reads DFQATT; CDR2 reads SNEGSKA (reference sequence). This CDR3 spans 8 amino acids. Trimming removed 3 bases from V and 11 bases from J, with 4 bases in between. The same specimen was also included in a second study, on human thymus T cells. From that paper: The study used thymus tissue resected during corrective heart surgery. Blood and thymic repertoires both appeared biased in V and J gene usage. Thymic repertoires of unrelated individuals were reported in related research to overlap highly.

This clonotype was sampled from a girl less than two years old with a congenital heart defect. Sequenced sample: thymocytes. The V and J genes are TRBV20-1 and TRBJ1-1; D is uncertain. CDR3 DNA: TGCAGTGCTAGGGAGGCTTTCTTT. Residues: CSAREAFF.